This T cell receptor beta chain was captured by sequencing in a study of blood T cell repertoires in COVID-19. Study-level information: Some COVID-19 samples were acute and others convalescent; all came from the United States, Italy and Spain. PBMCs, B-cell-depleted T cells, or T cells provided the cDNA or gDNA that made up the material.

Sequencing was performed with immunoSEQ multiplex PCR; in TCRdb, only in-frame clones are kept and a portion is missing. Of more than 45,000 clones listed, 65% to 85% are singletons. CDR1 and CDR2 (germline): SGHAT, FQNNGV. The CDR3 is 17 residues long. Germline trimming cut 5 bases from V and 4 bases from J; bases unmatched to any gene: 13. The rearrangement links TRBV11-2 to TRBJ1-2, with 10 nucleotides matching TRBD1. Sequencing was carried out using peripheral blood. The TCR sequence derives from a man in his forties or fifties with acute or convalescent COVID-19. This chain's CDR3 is CASSPGQGLGGGYGYTF. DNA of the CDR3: TGTGCCAGCAGCCCGGGACAGGGGCTAGGCGGGGGCTATGGCTACACCTTC.